These T cell receptor beta chains were read from a single sample in a study of post-analysis software for immune sequencing data. TCRdb re-analysed the PCR reads in MiXCR, keeping a single row per CDR3 protein. The sample lists fewer than 850,000 distinct CDR3 sequences, just under 30% occurring once. Sequenced material: blood. The receptors originated from a girl between 10 and 17 years old with multiple sclerosis. Both conserved end residues are part of each CDR3. The D gene is left open where the match is weak. Clone size, where shown, is once, few, many, or a class for clones that have expanded.

v_gene	abundance	d_gene	len	j_gene	CDR3aa	CDR3nt
TRBV15	NA	NA	15	TRBJ1-4	CATNPGPTDNEKLFF	TGTGCCACCAACCCGGGACCGACCGATAATGAAAAACTGTTTTTT
TRBV3-1	NA	NA	15	TRBJ1-3	CASSQAGARGNTIYF	TGTGCCAGCAGCCAAGCAGGGGCGCGAGGAAACACCATATATTTT
TRBV15	NA	NA	15	TRBJ2-7	CATSRDKQASYEQYF	TGTGCCACCAGCAGAGATAAGCAGGCCTCCTACGAGCAGTACTTC
TRBV7-2	NA	TRBD1	13	TRBJ2-1	CASSLRVQGESFF	TGTGCCAGCAGCTTAAGGGTACAGGGGGAGTCGTTCTTC
TRBV20-1	few	TRBD1	15	TRBJ1-5	CSARDGRGLSQPQHF	TGCAGTGCTAGAGATGGCAGGGGGTTGAGTCAGCCCCAGCATTTT
TRBV29-1	many	TRBD2	12	TRBJ2-5	CSGAGLVETQYF	TGCAGCGGGGCCGGACTAGTTGAGACCCAGTACTTC
TRBV25-1	few	TRBD1	17	TRBJ2-7	CASSPGTGGARSSEQYF	TGTGCCAGCAGCCCTGGGACAGGGGGCGCGAGATCCTCCGAGCAGTACTTC
TRBV4-3	few	TRBD2	16	TRBJ2-1	CASSQDRVAGRGEQFF	TGCGCCAGCAGCCAAGATAGGGTAGCGGGGAGGGGTGAGCAGTTCTTC
TRBV9	few	NA	17	TRBJ2-1	CASSVDSVGVVVNEQFF	TGTGCCAGCAGCGTAGATTCTGTGGGAGTGGTTGTAAATGAGCAGTTCTTC
TRBV6-6	NA	NA	15	TRBJ2-6	CASAFSDSGANVLTF	TGTGCCAGTGCGTTCTCGGACTCTGGGGCCAACGTCCTGACTTTC
TRBV29-1	NA	NA	15	TRBJ2-5	CSVAPNRGGGETQYF	TGCAGCGTTGCCCCTAACAGGGGAGGAGGAGAGACCCAGTACTTC
TRBV25-1	few	NA	15	TRBJ2-5	CASTASHGQQETQYF	TGTGCCAGCACCGCCTCCCACGGACAGCAAGAGACCCAGTACTTC
TRBV27	few	NA	14	TRBJ2-1	CASRSWGPYNEQFF	TGTGCCAGCCGCTCATGGGGACCCTACAATGAGCAGTTCTTC
TRBV12-3/TRBV12-4	once	TRBD1	13	TRBJ2-7	CASSLRGLYEQYF	TGTGCCAGCAGTTTGAGGGGGCTCTACGAGCAGTACTTC
TRBV6-6	NA	NA	12	TRBJ2-7	CASRNGPYEQYF	TGTGCCAGCAGAAACGGGCCCTACGAGCAGTACTTC
TRBV29-1	NA	NA	11	TRBJ2-5	CSTMGGGTQYF	TGCAGCACCATGGGGGGAGGGACCCAGTACTTC
TRBV6-1	few	TRBD1	15	TRBJ1-1	CASSGQGKVNTEAFF	TGTGCCAGCAGTGGACAGGGGAAGGTAAACACTGAAGCTTTCTTT
TRBV12-3/TRBV12-4	once	TRBD2	16	TRBJ2-1	CASSLARAGTYNEQFF	TGTGCCAGCAGTTTGGCCCGAGCGGGAACCTACAATGAGCAGTTCTTC